This T cell receptor (beta chain) derives from a study of blood T cell repertoires in COVID-19. The wider study: The United States, Italy and Spain provided the acute and convalescent COVID-19 samples.

The assay was immunoSEQ multiplex PCR, and TCRdb's table has in-frame clones only and misses some. This repertoire shows tens of thousands of clones, approximately 85% found once; its top ten account for roughly 12%. CDR1 SGHAT and CDR2 FQNNGV come from the germline V gene. The length of the CDR3 is 12 residues. V shed 8 bases and J shed 4 bases, with 11 bases lying between them. The genes are TRBV11-2 and TRBJ2-5, with D perhaps TRBD2 (5 bases). The sequence was collected from a human donor in a cohort sampled during active COVID-19. Sequencing was carried out using peripheral blood. The CDR3 loop is CASRRITETQYF. The DNA for the CDR3 is TGTGCCAGCCGGAGGATCACAGAGACCCAGTACTTC.